This TCR beta chain was obtained from a study of T cell responses to AZD1222 COVID-19 vaccine (dated by TCRdb to the early 2020s). With regard to the full study: TCR sequencing covered over 230 trial participants: approximately 200 given two doses of AZD1222 and 26 given two doses of MenACWY control vaccine. Enrollment into the trials was organized by age into subgroups of 18-55, 56-69 and 70-plus years, and those subgroups contained roughly 150, 30 and 60 TCR-sequenced participants, respectively.

The full study reports these points: The 56-69-year group was small, and its depth increase did not reach significance, likely because of low power. Only a handful of AZD1222 recipients were SARS-CoV-2 seropositive at baseline, limiting conclusions about previously exposed vaccinees. Reportedly, almost half of the unique spike-specific TCRs recognized epitopes lying outside the regions that are mutated in the B.1.351 and B.1.1.7 variants. Most participants were white British and females outnumbered males, and the authors suggested that clonal diversity may have been underestimated. After two AZD1222 doses, both the breadth and the depth of spike-specific TCRs were significantly higher than at day 0 and than in MenACWY recipients. CD4 TCRs associated with the vaccine covered the entire spike protein, and the dominant responses were in regions 160-218 and 743-854. Because no day 14 peak-response samples were available, the repertoires could be characterized only after the peak T cell response.

Details on this clone: Its antigen has not been determined. No base qualities exist here, and no much larger clone lies one base off it.

Including cysteine and phenylalanine, the CDR3 has 13 amino acids. Only the CDR3 region is kept as DNA, spanning 39 bases read in frame from base 1. From the germline V gene, CDR1 is SNHLY and CDR2 is FYNNEI. The V and J ends are trimmed by 5 bases and 0 bases, leaving 5 bases between them. Read against the paper, the sample's time point label means: about 28 days (+/-7) after the second vaccine dose. AZD1222 recipients whose second dose came at about 4 weeks and those whose second dose came at about 12 weeks were combined into one group, since spike-specific TCR depth and breadth did not differ between the two schedules. Samples from vaccinated people were obtained from the UK trials COV001 and COV002, which included a single-blind randomized controlled phase 2/3 trial of AZD1222 (ChAdOx1 nCoV-19) in healthy adults. For TCRbeta chain sequencing, PBMC samples were collected from trial participants at day 0 and at day 28 after the second dose.

The CDR3 regions of human TCRbeta chains were subjected to immunosequencing. Per the authors' processing: TCRs in the repertoires were matched against a reference library of SARS-CoV-2-specific TCRs that had been generated with the MIRA antigen-specificity platform. Breadth was defined as the fraction of unique TCRs that were SARS-CoV-2-associated, and depth was defined as the fraction of total T cells that were SARS-CoV-2-associated. Using the MIRA data, each spike-specific TCR was assigned both to the spike region to which the TCR was reactive and to a CD4 or CD8 class. Log10-transformed breadth and depth values were compared by one-way ANOVA with Sidak's multiple comparisons tests. Held by TCRdb, this immuneACCESS table contains in-frame sequences only and omits some clones. Under half of the omission traces to an unresolved V gene where checked; the cause of the rest is unknown. V, J and clone size derive from that table, while D and trimming were established from the DNA sequence. The sample data list 120,000 to 150,000 clones, and 85% to 90% of these were observed just once. Roughly 5.1% of the sample is taken by the ten largest.

The chain is assembled from TRBV2 and TRBJ2-1; no D gene is confidently identified. The sample was peripheral blood, taken 28 days after the second AZD1222 dose. The receptor was derived from an adult who received the AZD1222 COVID-19 vaccine. At the DNA level, the sequence is TGTGCCAGCAGTTTTACCTCCTACAATGAGCAGTTCTTC. Translated, this gives CASSFTSYNEQFF.